The entry below gives a single TCR beta chain sequence along with its context. These data come from a study of blood T cell repertoires in COVID-19. The CDR3 is 18 residues long. V was clipped by 0 bases and J by 5 bases; unmatched bases: 7. Germline V gives CDR1 SGDLS, CDR2 YYNGEE. TCRdb's copy holds only in-frame clones and misses some; the assay was immunoSEQ multiplex PCR. The sample lists about 360,000 clones, around 86% seen once, with around 2.9% in the top ten. The sequence was obtained from a human donor in a cohort sampled during active COVID-19. This chain connects TRBV9 to TRBJ2-1; TRBD2 agrees at 14 bases. The sample was peripheral blood. The CDR3 spells CASSVARGLAGVHNEQFF. The DNA of the CDR3 is TGTGCCAGCAGCGTAGCTCGGGGACTAGCGGGAGTCCACAATGAGCAGTTCTTC.